These 30 T cell receptor beta chains were sequenced from one sample in a study of Graves' ophthalmopathy and Graves' hyperthyroidism (dated by TCRdb to the late 2010s). Sequenced on an Illumina HiSeq 2000. For repertoire sequencing, the TCR beta CDR3 regions were amplified from RNA transcripts. A first-round RT-PCR used HTBI primers with the Qiagen OneStep RT-PCR kit, followed by a second-round multiplex PCR, size selection and purification. TCRdb cleaned the public reads at Q25 with fastp, built clones with MiXCR and kept in-frame beta chains. Merged by CDR3 protein, the rows form single entries marked with the most common genes and DNA. The sample table contains 200,000 to 250,000 distinct CDR3 sequences; only one count was recorded for roughly a fifth of them. The ten largest clones take up around 40% of the sample. Sequencing was carried out using peripheral blood. All receptors derive from a woman aged 50 to 65 with Graves' ophthalmopathy. Donor details come from another sample of the same person, matched by shared clones.

In this sample, this clonotype turned up many times. This rearrangement joins TRBV12-3 or TRBV12-4 to TRBJ2-7; no clear D gene. V lost 3 bases and J lost 4, with 10 bases in between. CDR3 length: 13 amino acids. The CDR3 here is CASSFPPPYEQYF. CDR3 nucleotide sequence: TGTGCCAGCAGTTTTCCCCCGCCGTACGAGCAGTACTTC.

This clonotype came up many times. Being one base from a much bigger clone, this may be a read error. CDR3 in amino acids: CASSPWTSGNEQYF. The CDR3 DNA follows: TGTGCCAGTAGTCCTTGGACTAGCGGGAATGAGCAGTACTTC. The chain combines TRBV19 with TRBJ2-7; 12 nucleotides line up with TRBD2. V gave up 5 bases and J gave up 7 bases; unmatched junction bases: 6. CDR3 length: 14 residues. Germline loops: CDR1 LNHDA, CDR2 SQIVND (reference sequence).

This clonotype was detected ten times or more. The chain combines TRBV20-1 with TRBJ2-7, with 14 nucleotides matching TRBD2. The CDR3 has 15 amino acids. Germline CDR1 and CDR2: DFQATT and SNEGSKA (reference sequence). Trimming at V came to 1 base and at J to 6 bases, leaving 5 bases not matched to a gene. The CDR3 nucleotides are TGCAGTGCTAGAGGAGGACTAGCGGGAGGCGTCGAGCAGTACTTC. Its protein product is CSARGGLAGGVEQYF.

This clonotype has only a few counts. One junction end disagrees with the germline gene, perhaps due to a read error. The CDR3 reads CAGSLGEWTEAFF. As DNA, the CDR3 is TGTGCCGGCAGCTTAGGGGAATGGACTGAAGCTTTCTTT. The chain carries TRBV7-3 and TRBJ1-1; tentative D call: TRBD1 (5 bases). The CDR3 has 13 amino acids. The germline CDR1 and CDR2 sequences are SGHTA and FQGTGA.

V usage is TRBV12-3 or TRBV12-4 and J usage is TRBJ2-2, with D hard to call. V was trimmed by 6 bases and J by 2 bases, leaving 13 bases between them. There are 15 residues in the CDR3. The CDR3 nucleotides are TGTGCCAGCAGATATGGACCATCTAACACCGGGGAGCTGTTTTTT. Its protein product is CASRYGPSNTGELFF.

This clonotype has just one count. This may be a read error: a much more frequent sequence differs by one nucleotide. Written as DNA, the CDR3 is TGTGCCTGGAGTGGGCAGAACAATCAGCCCCAGCATTTT. Its protein is CAWSGQNNQPQHF. V and J are TRBV30 and TRBJ1-5; unclear D gene. The CDR3 contains 13 residues. Germline V lookup: CDR1 GTSNPN, CDR2 SVGIG (reference sequence). V lost 1 base and J 3 bases, leaving 7 bases between the germline ends.

V usage is TRBV27 and J usage is TRBJ2-7; D possibly corresponds to TRBD2 (5 bases). The CDR3 extends over 14 amino acids. Germline values: CDR1 MNHEY, CDR2 SMNVEV (reference sequence). Trimming took 2 bases from V and 2 from J, leaving 10 bases between them. The CDR3 protein is CASSLRSAAYEQYF. Written as DNA, the CDR3 is TGTGCCAGCAGTTTACGTAGCGCCGCCTACGAGCAGTACTTC.

CDR3 sequence reads: CASSWGQGETEAFF. The DNA of the CDR3 is TGCGCCAGCAGCTGGGGACAGGGGGAAACTGAAGCTTTCTTT. The gene calls are TRBV5-1 and TRBJ1-1, with TRBD1 identical over 11 bases. The CDR3 runs 14 residues. J was trimmed by 5 bases and V by 3 bases; bases with no gene match: 3. CDR1 and CDR2 (germline): SGHRS, YFSETQ.

V is TRBV12-3 or TRBV12-4 and J is TRBJ2-5; D is perhaps TRBD1 or TRBD2 (5 bases each). CDR3 length: 11 residues. Between the trimmed V and J ends, which lost 8 bases and 5 bases, there was a span of 9 bases. For the CDR3, the DNA is TGTGCCAGCGGGACCTGGGAGACCCAGTACTTC. Translated, it gives CASGTWETQYF.

This clonotype was counted only a few times. The rearrangement joins TRBV5-1 to TRBJ2-2, with 12 bases matching TRBD2. The V and J ends lost 0 bases and 5 bases, in that order; junction bases with no gene match: 2. Germline V gives CDR1 SGHRS, CDR2 YFSETQ. The CDR3 covers 16 residues. The CDR3 nucleotides read TGCGCCAGCAGCTTGGAACTAGCGGGAGGAACCGGGGAGCTGTTTTTT. Translating gives CASSLELAGGTGELFF.

This clonotype was seen ten or more times. This chain joins TRBV6-5 and TRBJ2-7; 7 bases fit TRBD1. With V trimmed by 2 bases and J by 2 bases, 6 bases remained unmatched. Per germline, CDR1 MNHEY and CDR2 SVGAGI. The CDR3 extends over 15 amino acids. Here the CDR3 reads CASSYDRESTYEQYF. For the CDR3, the DNA is TGTGCCAGCAGTTACGACAGGGAATCAACCTACGAGCAGTACTTC.

This chain connects TRBV12-3 or TRBV12-4 to TRBJ1-5; 9 bases are a match to TRBD1. The V and J ends lost 5 bases and 16 bases, in that order; junction bases with no gene match: 18. The CDR3 runs to 15 residues. As DNA, the CDR3 is TGTGCCAGCAGTACCAGCGGGACAGGGTCTGCCCGTTACCATTTT. Translation: CASSTSGTGSARYHF.

The J gene is TRBJ1-2, the V gene TRBV9, with a tentative D call TRBD1 (6 bases). This CDR3 contains 14 residues. The V end was cut by 4 bases, the J end by 6 bases, with 16 bases between. Germline V gene sequence: CDR1 SGDLS, CDR2 YYNGEE. For the CDR3, the DNA is TGTGCCAGCAGCCCACACCACAGGGAGGATGGCTACACCTTC. Translation gives CASSPHHREDGYTF.

Many counts were recorded for this clonotype. The chain joins TRBV27 to TRBJ1-1, with D possibly matching TRBD1 (6 bases). V lost 8 bases to trimming and J lost 1 base, with 17 bases between them. This CDR3 contains 15 residues. In germline, CDR1 is MNHEY, CDR2 SMNVEV (reference sequence). This CDR3 is CASGQGRRGNTEAFF. The DNA of the CDR3 is TGTGCCAGCGGCCAGGGGAGGAGGGGGAACACTGAAGCTTTCTTT.

This clonotype occurred many times. The chain uses TRBV19 and TRBJ2-1; D unclear. V was trimmed by 1 base and J by 0 bases, leaving 7 bases between them. The CDR3 consists of 15 residues. CDR1 and CDR2 from the germline V gene are LNHDA and SQIVND (reference sequence). The CDR3 protein is CASSIVLSSYNEQFF. CDR3 DNA: TGTGCCAGTAGTATAGTCCTAAGCTCCTACAATGAGCAGTTCTTC. Complete variable domain (other parts from reference TRBV19 and TRBJ2-1): DGGITQSPKYLFRKEGQNVTLSCEQNLNHDAMYWYRQDPGQGLRLIYYSQIVNDFQKGDIAEGYSVSREKKESFPLTVTSAQKNPTAFYLCASSIVLSSYNEQFFGPGTRLTVL.

This clonotype was recorded at least ten times. V usage is TRBV27 and J usage is TRBJ2-7; D is possibly TRBD2 (5 bases). The CDR3 consists of 13 residues. The V and J ends lost 6 bases and 3 bases respectively, with 12 bases between them. The V gene's germline CDR1 is MNHEY and CDR2 SMNVEV (reference sequence). CDR3 bases: TGTGCCAGCAGGCCCGCCGGGGTCTACGAGCAGTACTTC. Translated: CASRPAGVYEQYF.

At least ten counts were recorded for this clonotype. The rearrangement links TRBV20-1 to TRBJ2-5, with TRBD2 matching over 7 bases. The CDR3 has 15 amino acids. Trimming took 0 bases from V and 3 from J; bases not matched to a gene: 7. Per germline, CDR1 DFQATT and CDR2 SNEGSKA (reference sequence). The CDR3 region is CSARDSAGVEETQYF. The CDR3 coding sequence is TGCAGTGCTAGAGATTCCGCGGGAGTAGAAGAGACCCAGTACTTC.

At least ten counts were recorded for this clonotype. The genes are TRBV12-3 or TRBV12-4 and TRBJ1-3, with D tentatively TRBD1 (5 bases). Trimming cost V 4 bases and J 4 bases, with 11 bases left between them. This CDR3 is 14 amino acids long. CDR3 coding DNA: TGTGCCAGCAGTTCCGGGGCAGGGGGAAACACCATATATTTT. The encoded protein is CASSSGAGGNTIYF.

CDR3 in DNA: TGTGCCAGCAGCTTAAACAGCAAAAACATTCAGTACTTC. It encodes CASSLNSKNIQYF. The chain joins TRBV7-8 to TRBJ2-4; no firm D call. Germline CDR1 reads SGHVS; CDR2 reads FQNEAQ. The CDR3 loop spans 13 amino acids. With 2 bases removed from V and 3 bases from J, the gap between germline ends came to 5 bases.

This clonotype was detected many times. The chain recombines TRBV2 with TRBJ1-3; weak D call: TRBD1 (6 bases). The CDR3 extends over 15 amino acids. CDR1 is SNHLY, CDR2 FYNNEI, per germline. Trimming stripped 8 bases from V and 2 bases from J, with 16 bases between. In nucleotides, the CDR3 is TGTGCCAGCGGTAACAGGGCATCGGCTGGAAACACCATATATTTT. This sequence encodes CASGNRASAGNTIYF.

In its sample, this clonotype was seen a few times. The gene calls are TRBV28 and TRBJ2-7, with 7 bases identical to TRBD1. Germline V CDR1 and CDR2: MDHEN, SYDVKM. CDR3 size: 14 residues. V shed 4 bases, J shed 4 bases, and the junction held 7 bases outside the gene matches. CDR3 coding DNA: TGTGCCAGCAGTTCCTCGGGACAGATTTACGAGCAGTACTTC. Residues: CASSSSGQIYEQYF. The full variable domain, in which reference TRBV28 and TRBJ2-7 provide the parts outside the CDR3, is DVKVTQSSRYLVKRTGEKVFLECVQDMDHENMFWYRQDPGLGLRLIYFSYDVKMKEKGDIPEGYSVSREKKERFSLILESASTNQTSMYLCASSSSGQIYEQYFGPGTRLTVT.

This clonotype is a singleton in its sample. The chain carries TRBV28 and TRBJ1-1, with D possibly TRBD1 on 6 matching bases. V lost 6 bases to trimming and J lost 4 bases, with 12 bases between them. The CDR3 spans 13 residues. Looked up from germline, CDR1 is MDHEN and CDR2 is SYDVKM. The chain's CDR3 is CASRHLGGTEAFF. CDR3 coding DNA: TGTGCCAGCAGGCATTTAGGGGGCACTGAAGCTTTCTTT.

This clonotype has ten or more counts. The rearrangement joins TRBV11-2 to TRBJ2-7; a weak D match, TRBD2 (6 bases). Germline CDR1 and CDR2: SGHAT and FQNNGV. With 1 base removed from V and 2 bases from J, the gap between germline ends came to 15 bases. This CDR3 spans 16 amino acids. In DNA, the CDR3 is TGTGCCAGCAGCTTAGTAGGAGGGGAGATAGCCTACGAGCAGTACTTC. This codes for CASSLVGGEIAYEQYF.

This chain connects TRBV12-3 or TRBV12-4 to TRBJ1-1; D unclear. The length of the CDR3 is 13 residues. Trimming took off 1 base at V and 6 bases at J, with 9 bases between the two ends. The CDR3 DNA reads as TGTGCCAGCAGTTTAGGTTGGGGTGCTGAAGCTTTCTTT. Translated, it gives CASSLGWGAEAFF.

In its sample, this clonotype was seen many times. The chain combines TRBV5-1 with TRBJ1-3, with a tentative D call TRBD1 (6 bases). V was trimmed by 0 bases and J by 9 bases, leaving 7 bases between them. The CDR3 loop spans 12 amino acids. In germline, CDR1 is SGHRS, CDR2 YFSETQ. CDR3 in DNA: TGCGCCAGCAGCTTGGAAGGGGGCACCATATATTTT. Residues: CASSLEGGTIYF.

In its sample, this clonotype was seen many times. This chain joins TRBV12-3 or TRBV12-4 and TRBJ2-4; 7 bases are shared with TRBD1. V shed 5 bases, J shed 7 bases, and the junction held 8 bases outside the gene matches. This CDR3 spans 14 amino acids. The CDR3 protein is CASSTDRRGNIQYF. CDR3 DNA: TGTGCCAGCAGTACGGACAGGAGAGGTAACATTCAGTACTTC.

The genes are TRBV28 and TRBJ1-6; D is perhaps TRBD1 (5 bases). The CDR3 is made up of 15 amino acids. With 2 bases removed from V and 5 bases from J, the gap between germline ends came to 10 bases. Germline values: CDR1 MDHEN, CDR2 SYDVKM. The CDR3 sequence is CASSLMGPDNSPLHF. CDR3 DNA: TGTGCCAGCAGTTTAATGGGGCCTGATAATTCACCCCTCCACTTT.

This clonotype occurred a few times. The chain couples TRBV28 to TRBJ1-5; TRBD1 agrees at 7 bases. The CDR3 runs 15 residues. From germline, CDR1 is MDHEN and CDR2 SYDVKM. V was pared by 7 bases and J by 7 bases, with 13 bases of the junction left unmatched. The chain's CDR3 is CASTSVDRESQPQHF. The CDR3 DNA reads as TGTGCCAGCACCTCGGTCGACAGGGAAAGCCAGCCCCAGCATTTT.

On this clonotype itself: One junction end does not reproduce the germline sequence, and a read error may be involved. The V gene is TRBV7-8, the J gene TRBJ1-2; D is uncertain. There are 15 residues in the CDR3. The germline CDR1 and CDR2 sequences are SGHVS and FQNEAQ. CDR3 coding DNA: TGTGCCAGCAGCCCCCGGGTGGTGCAAGGCTATGGCTACAACTTC. As protein: CASSPRVVQGYGYNF.

This clonotype was recorded many times. V is TRBV7-2 and J is TRBJ2-7, with TRBD2 matching over 8 bases. The V gene end was trimmed by 4 bases and the J gene end by 4 bases; junction bases not matched to a gene: 9. CDR1 is SGHTA, CDR2 FQGNSA, per germline. The CDR3 length is 15 residues. The CDR3 reads CASSSQAGAIYEQYF. The CDR3 region has the DNA TGTGCCAGCAGCTCCCAAGCGGGAGCGATTTACGAGCAGTACTTC.